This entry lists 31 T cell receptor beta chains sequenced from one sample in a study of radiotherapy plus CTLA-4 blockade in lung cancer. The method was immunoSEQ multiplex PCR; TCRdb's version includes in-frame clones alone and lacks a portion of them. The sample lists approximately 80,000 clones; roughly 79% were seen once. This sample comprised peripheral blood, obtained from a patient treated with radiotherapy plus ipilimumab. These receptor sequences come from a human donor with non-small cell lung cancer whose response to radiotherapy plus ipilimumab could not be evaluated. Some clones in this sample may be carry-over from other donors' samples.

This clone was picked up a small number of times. The CDR3 bases are TGTGCCAGCACCCCCTCCCCAGGGGTCTATGGCTACACCTTC. It translates to CASTPSPGVYGYTF. This chain links TRBV5-4 with TRBJ1-2, with D tentatively TRBD1 (6 bases). Germline V lookup: CDR1 SGHNT, CDR2 YYREEE (reference sequence). CDR3 length: 14 residues. V was shortened by 6 bases and J by 4 bases, with 16 bases between the two germline ends.

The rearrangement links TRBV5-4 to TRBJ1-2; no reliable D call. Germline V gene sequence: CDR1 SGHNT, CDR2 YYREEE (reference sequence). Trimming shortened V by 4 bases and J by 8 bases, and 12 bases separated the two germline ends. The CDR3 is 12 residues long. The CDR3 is CASSVNDFGYTF. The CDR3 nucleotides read TGTGCCAGCAGCGTCAACGACTTCGGCTACACCTTC.

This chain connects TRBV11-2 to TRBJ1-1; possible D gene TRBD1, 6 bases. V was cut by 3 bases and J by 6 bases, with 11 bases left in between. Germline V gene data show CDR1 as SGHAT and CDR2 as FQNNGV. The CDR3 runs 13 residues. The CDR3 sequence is CASSFTGTSEAFF. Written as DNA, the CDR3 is TGTGCCAGCAGCTTTACAGGGACCTCTGAAGCTTTCTTT.

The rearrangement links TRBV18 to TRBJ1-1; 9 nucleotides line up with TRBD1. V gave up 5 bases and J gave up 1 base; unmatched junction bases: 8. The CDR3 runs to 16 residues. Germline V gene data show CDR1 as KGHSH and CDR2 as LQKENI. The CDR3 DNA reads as TGTGCCAGCTCAACGTGGGGACAGGGAACGAACACTGAAGCTTTCTTT. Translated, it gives CASSTWGQGTNTEAFF.

The CDR3 nucleotides are TGCGCCAGCAGCCCCGTCAGGGGTAGCAATCAGCCCCAGCATTTT. This gives the protein CASSPVRGSNQPQHF. The gene calls are TRBV5-1 and TRBJ1-5; D possibly corresponds to TRBD1 (6 bases). This CDR3 is 15 amino acids long. The germline V and J ends were trimmed by 4 bases and 0 bases, with 11 bases remaining between them. The germline V gene has CDR1 SGHRS and CDR2 YFSETQ.

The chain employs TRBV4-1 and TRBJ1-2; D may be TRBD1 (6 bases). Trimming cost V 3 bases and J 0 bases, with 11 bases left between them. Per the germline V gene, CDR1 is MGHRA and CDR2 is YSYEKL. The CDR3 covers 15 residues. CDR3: CASSHPTGANYGYTF. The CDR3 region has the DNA TGCGCCAGCAGCCACCCGACAGGCGCTAACTATGGCTACACCTTC.

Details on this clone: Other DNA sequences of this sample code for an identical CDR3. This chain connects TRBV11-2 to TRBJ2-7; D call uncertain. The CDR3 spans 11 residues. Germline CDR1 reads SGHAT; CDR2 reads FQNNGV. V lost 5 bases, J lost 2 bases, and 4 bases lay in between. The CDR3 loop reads CASSRAYEQYF. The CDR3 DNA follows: TGTGCCAGCAGCCGAGCCTACGAGCAGTACTTC.

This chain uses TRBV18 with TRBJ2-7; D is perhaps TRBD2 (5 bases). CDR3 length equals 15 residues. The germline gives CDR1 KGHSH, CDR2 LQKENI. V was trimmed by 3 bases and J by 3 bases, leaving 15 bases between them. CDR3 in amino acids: CASSPLATVGYEQYF. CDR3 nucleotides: TGTGCCAGCTCACCCCTAGCCACCGTGGGCTACGAGCAGTACTTC.

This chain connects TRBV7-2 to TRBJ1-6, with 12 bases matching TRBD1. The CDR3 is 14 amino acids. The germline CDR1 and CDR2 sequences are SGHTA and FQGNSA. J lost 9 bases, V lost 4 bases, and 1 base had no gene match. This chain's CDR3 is CASSWGQGASPLHF. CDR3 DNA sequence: TGTGCCAGCAGCTGGGGACAGGGGGCTTCACCCCTCCACTTT.

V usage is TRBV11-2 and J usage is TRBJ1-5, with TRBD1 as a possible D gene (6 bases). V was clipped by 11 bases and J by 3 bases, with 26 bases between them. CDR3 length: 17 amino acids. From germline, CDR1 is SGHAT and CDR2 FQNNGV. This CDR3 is CARGGAKKPPNNQPQHF. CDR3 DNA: TGTGCCCGGGGGGGCGCGAAAAAGCCTCCGAACAATCAGCCCCAGCATTTT. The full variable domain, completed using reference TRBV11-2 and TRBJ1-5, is EAGVAQSPRYKIIEKRQSVAFWCNPISGHATLYWYQQILGQGPKLLIQFQNNGVVDDSQLPKDRFSAERLKGVDSTLKIQPAKLEDSAVYLCARGGAKKPPNNQPQHFGDGTRLSIL.

The CDR3 nucleotides read TGTGCCAGCAGTTCCTACAGGGGGGGGGCCAACGTCCTGACTTTC. Its protein is CASSSYRGGANVLTF. The chain is built from TRBV6-5 and TRBJ2-6, with 8 bases fitting TRBD1. V trimming: 4 bases; J trimming: 4 bases; junction bases outside the gene matches: 3. The CDR3 loop spans 15 amino acids. Germline V gives CDR1 MNHEY, CDR2 SVGAGI.

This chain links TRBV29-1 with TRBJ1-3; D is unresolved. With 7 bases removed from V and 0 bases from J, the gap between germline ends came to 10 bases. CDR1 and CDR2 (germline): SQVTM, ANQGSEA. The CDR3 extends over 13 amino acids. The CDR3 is CSGRMFSGNTIYF. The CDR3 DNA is TGCAGCGGCAGGATGTTCTCTGGAAACACCATATATTTT.

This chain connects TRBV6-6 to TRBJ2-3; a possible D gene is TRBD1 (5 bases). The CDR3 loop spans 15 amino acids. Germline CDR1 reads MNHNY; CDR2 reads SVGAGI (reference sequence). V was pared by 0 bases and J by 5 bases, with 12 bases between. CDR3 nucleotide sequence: TGTGCCAGCAGTTACTCGACTGGGGCCCTAGATACGCAGTATTTT. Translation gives CASSYSTGALDTQYF.

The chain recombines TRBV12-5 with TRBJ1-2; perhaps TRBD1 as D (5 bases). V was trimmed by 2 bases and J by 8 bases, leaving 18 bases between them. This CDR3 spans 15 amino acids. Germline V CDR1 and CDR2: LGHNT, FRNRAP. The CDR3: CASGLFTGTPTGYTF. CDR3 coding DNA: TGTGCTAGTGGTTTGTTTACAGGAACCCCAACGGGCTACACCTTC.

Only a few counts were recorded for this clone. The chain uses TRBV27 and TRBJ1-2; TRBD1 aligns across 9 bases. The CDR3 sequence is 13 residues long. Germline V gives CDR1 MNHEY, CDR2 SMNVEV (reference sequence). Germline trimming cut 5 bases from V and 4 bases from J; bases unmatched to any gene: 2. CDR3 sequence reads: CASSQTGGYGYTF. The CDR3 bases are TGTGCCAGCAGTCAGACAGGGGGCTATGGCTACACCTTC.

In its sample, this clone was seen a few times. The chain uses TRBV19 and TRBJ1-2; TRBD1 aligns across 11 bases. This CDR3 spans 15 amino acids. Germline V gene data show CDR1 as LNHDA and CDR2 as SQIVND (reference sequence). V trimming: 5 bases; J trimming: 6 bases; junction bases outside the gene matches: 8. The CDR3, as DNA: TGTGCCAGTAGTCCAAGGACAGGGGGCTCTAATGGCTACACCTTC. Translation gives CASSPRTGGSNGYTF.

The DNA of the CDR3 is TGTGCCAGCAGATTGGACAGGGGAGATTGGAACACTGAAGCTTTCTTT. Its protein is CASRLDRGDWNTEAFF. The V gene is TRBV7-2, the J gene TRBJ1-1; 9 positions match TRBD1. CDR3 length: 16 residues. Germline CDR1 is SGHTA and CDR2 is FQGNSA. The V and J ends lost 6 bases and 1 base, in that order; junction bases with no gene match: 9.

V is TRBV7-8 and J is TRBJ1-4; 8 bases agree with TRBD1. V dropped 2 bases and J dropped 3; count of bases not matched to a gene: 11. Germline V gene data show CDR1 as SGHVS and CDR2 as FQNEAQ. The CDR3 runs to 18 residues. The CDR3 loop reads CASSLTGQGIVANEKLFF. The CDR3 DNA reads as TGTGCCAGCAGCTTAACAGGACAGGGTATCGTTGCTAATGAAAAACTGTTTTTT.

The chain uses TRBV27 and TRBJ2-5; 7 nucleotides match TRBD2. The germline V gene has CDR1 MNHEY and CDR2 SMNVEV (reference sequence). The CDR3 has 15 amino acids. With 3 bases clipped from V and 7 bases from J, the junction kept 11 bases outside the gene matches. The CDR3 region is CASSFGFGGIGTQYF. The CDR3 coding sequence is TGTGCCAGCAGTTTTGGGTTCGGGGGGATAGGGACCCAGTACTTC.

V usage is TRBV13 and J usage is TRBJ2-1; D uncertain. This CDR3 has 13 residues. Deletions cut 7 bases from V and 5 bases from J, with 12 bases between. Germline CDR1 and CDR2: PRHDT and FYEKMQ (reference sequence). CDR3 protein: CASKEYRDNEQFF. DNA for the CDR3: TGTGCCAGCAAGGAGTACCGGGACAATGAGCAGTTCTTC.

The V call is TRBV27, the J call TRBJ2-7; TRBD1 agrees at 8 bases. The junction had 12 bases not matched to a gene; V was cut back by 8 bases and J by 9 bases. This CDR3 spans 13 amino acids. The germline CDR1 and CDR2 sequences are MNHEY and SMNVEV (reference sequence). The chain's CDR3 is CASRQGPTQPQYF. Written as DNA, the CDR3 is TGTGCCAGCCGACAGGGGCCCACCCAGCCGCAGTACTTC.

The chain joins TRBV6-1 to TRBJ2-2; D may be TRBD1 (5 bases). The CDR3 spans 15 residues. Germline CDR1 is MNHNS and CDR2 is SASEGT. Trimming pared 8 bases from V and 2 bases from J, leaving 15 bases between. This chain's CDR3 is CASLTGVINTGELFF. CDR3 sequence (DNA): TGTGCCAGCCTCACAGGAGTCATAAACACCGGGGAGCTGTTTTTT.

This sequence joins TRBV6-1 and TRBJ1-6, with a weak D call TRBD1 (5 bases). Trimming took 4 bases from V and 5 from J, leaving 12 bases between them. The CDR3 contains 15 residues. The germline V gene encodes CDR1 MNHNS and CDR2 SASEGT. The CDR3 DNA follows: TGTGCCAGCAGTGTTGTGGGGGGAAATAATTCACCCCTCCACTTT. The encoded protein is CASSVVGGNNSPLHF.

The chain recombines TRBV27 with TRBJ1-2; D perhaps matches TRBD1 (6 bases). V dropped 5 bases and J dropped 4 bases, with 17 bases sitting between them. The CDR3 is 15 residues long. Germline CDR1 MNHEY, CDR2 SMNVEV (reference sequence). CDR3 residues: CASSPTPTGSYGYTF. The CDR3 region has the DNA TGTGCCAGCAGTCCAACACCGACAGGATCCTATGGCTACACCTTC.

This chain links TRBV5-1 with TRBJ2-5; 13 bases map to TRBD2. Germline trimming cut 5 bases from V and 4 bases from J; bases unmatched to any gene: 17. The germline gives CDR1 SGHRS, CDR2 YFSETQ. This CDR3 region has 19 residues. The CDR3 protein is CASRLQGTSGTWGGETQYF. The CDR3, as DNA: TGCGCCAGCAGACTACAGGGGACTAGCGGGACTTGGGGGGGAGAGACCCAGTACTTC.

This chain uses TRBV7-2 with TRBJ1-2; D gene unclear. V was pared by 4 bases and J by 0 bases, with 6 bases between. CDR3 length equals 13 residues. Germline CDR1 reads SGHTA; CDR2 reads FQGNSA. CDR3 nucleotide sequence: TGTGCCAGCAGCTCCTTTTCTAACTATGGCTACACCTTC. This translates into CASSSFSNYGYTF.

This CDR3 is CASSPPGDTQYF. CDR3 nucleotide sequence: TGTGCCAGCAGCCCCCCGGGGGATACGCAGTATTTT. J is TRBJ2-3 and V is TRBV2; the D gene is possibly TRBD2 (5 bases). The CDR3 covers 12 residues. Germline V gene data show CDR1 as SNHLY and CDR2 as FYNNEI. V shed 6 bases and J shed 6 bases, with 10 bases lying between them.

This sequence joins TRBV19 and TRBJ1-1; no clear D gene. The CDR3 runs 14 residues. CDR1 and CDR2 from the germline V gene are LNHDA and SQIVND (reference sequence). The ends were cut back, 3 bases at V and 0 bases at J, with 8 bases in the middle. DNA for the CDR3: TGTGCCAGTAGTATCAACTCGATGAACACTGAAGCTTTCTTT. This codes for CASSINSMNTEAFF. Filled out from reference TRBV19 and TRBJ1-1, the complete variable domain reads DGGITQSPKYLFRKEGQNVTLSCEQNLNHDAMYWYRQDPGQGLRLIYYSQIVNDFQKGDIAEGYSVSREKKESFPLTVTSAQKNPTAFYLCASSINSMNTEAFFGQGTRLTVV.

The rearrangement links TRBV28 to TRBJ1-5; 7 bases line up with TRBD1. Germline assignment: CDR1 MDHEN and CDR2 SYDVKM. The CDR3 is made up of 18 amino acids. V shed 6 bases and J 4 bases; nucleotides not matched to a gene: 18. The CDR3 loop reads CASSLLAGGTAQNQPQHF. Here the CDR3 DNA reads TGTGCCAGCAGCCTATTGGCGGGAGGGACAGCCCAAAATCAGCCCCAGCATTTT. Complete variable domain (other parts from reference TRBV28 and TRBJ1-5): DVKVTQSSRYLVKRTGEKVFLECVQDMDHENMFWYRQDPGLGLRLIYFSYDVKMKEKGDIPEGYSVSREKKERFSLILESASTNQTSMYLCASSLLAGGTAQNQPQHFGDGTRLSIL.

The CDR3 sequence: CASTGTSGALNTGELFF. The DNA for the CDR3 is TGTGCCAGCACCGGGACTAGCGGGGCCCTGAACACCGGGGAGCTGTTTTTT. The V call is TRBV27, the J call TRBJ2-2, with 13 bases identical to TRBD2. Germline CDR1 and CDR2: MNHEY and SMNVEV (reference sequence). The J segment lost 1 base and the V segment lost 7 bases, leaving 6 bases of the junction unmatched. This CDR3 is built from 17 residues.

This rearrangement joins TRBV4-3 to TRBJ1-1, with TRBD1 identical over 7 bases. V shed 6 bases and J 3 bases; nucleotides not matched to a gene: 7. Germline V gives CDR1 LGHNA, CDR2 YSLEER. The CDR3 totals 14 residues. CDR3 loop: CASRQGFTDTEAFF. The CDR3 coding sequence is TGCGCCAGCAGACAGGGGTTCACGGACACTGAAGCTTTCTTT.